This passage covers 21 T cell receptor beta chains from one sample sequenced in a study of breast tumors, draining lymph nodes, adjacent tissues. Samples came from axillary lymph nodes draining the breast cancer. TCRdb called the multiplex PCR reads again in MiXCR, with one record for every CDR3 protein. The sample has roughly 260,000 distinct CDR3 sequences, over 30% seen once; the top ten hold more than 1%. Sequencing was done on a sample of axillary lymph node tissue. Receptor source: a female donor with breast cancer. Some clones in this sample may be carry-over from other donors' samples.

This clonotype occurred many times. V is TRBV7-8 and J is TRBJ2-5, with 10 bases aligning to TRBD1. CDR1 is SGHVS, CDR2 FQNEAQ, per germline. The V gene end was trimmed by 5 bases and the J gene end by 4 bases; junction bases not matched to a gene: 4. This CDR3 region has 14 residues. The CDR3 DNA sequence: TGTGCCAGCAGCCTCCGGACAGGGGGAGAGACCCAGTACTTC. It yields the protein CASSLRTGGETQYF.

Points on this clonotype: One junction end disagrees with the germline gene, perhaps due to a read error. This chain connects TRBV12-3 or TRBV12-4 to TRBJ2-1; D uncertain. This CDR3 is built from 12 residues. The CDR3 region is CASSVPYNEQLF. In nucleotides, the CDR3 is TGTGCCAGCAGTGTACCGTACAACGAGCAGCTCTTC.

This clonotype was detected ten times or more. The DNA of the CDR3 is TGCAGTGCTAGCACCACAGGGGACGAGCAGTACTTC. This codes for CSASTTGDEQYF. V is TRBV20-1 and J is TRBJ2-7, with 7 nucleotides matching TRBD1. V lost 3 bases and J lost 5; bases outside the gene matches: 4. The germline gives CDR1 DFQATT, CDR2 SNEGSKA (reference sequence). The CDR3 consists of 12 residues.

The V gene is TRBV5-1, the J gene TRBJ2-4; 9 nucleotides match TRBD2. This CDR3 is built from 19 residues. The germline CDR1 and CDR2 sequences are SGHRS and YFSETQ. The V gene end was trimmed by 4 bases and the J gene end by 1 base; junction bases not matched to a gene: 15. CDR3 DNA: TGCGCCAGCAGCCTGGTAGCGGGAGTGGGGAGGGGGGCCAAAAACATTCAGTACTTC. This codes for CASSLVAGVGRGAKNIQYF.

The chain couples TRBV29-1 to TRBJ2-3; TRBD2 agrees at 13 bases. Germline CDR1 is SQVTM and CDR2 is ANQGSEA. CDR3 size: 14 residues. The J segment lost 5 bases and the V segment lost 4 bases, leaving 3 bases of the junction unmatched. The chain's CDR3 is CSVGTSGSGDTQYF. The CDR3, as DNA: TGCAGCGTTGGGACTAGCGGGAGTGGAGATACGCAGTATTTT.

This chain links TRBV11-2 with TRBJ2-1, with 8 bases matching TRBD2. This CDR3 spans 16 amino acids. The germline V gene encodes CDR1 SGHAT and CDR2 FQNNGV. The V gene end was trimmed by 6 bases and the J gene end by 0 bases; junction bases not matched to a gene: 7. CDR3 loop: CASSSSGGASYNEQFF. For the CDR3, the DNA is TGTGCCAGCAGTTCGTCGGGGGGGGCCTCCTACAATGAGCAGTTCTTC.

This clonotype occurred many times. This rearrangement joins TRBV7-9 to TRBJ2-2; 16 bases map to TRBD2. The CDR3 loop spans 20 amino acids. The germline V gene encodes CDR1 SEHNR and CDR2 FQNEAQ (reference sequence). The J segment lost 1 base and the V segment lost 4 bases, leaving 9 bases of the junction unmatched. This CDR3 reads CASSSLGTSGREMNTGELFF. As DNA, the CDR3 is TGTGCCAGCAGCTCCCTCGGGACTAGCGGGAGGGAAATGAACACCGGGGAGCTGTTTTTT.

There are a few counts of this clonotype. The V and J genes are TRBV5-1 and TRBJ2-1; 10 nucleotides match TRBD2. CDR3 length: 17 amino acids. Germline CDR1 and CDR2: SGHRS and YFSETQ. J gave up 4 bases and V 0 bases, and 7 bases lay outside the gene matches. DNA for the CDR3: TGCGCCAGCAGCTTGGGTTCTAGCGGGAGAGGTTACAATGAGCAGTTCTTC. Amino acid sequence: CASSLGSSGRGYNEQFF.

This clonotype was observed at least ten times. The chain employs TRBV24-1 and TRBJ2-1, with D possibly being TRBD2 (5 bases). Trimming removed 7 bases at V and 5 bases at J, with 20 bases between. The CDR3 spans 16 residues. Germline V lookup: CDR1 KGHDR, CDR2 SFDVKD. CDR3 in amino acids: CATSSGGQPKNNEQFF. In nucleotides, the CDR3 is TGTGCCACCAGCAGTGGCGGGCAACCCAAAAACAATGAGCAGTTCTTC.

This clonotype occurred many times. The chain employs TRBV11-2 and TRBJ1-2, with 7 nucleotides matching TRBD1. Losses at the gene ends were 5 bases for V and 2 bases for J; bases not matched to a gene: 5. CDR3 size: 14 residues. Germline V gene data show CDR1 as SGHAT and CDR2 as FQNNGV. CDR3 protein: CASSVGQPNYGYTF. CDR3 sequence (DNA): TGTGCCAGCAGCGTGGGACAGCCAAACTATGGCTACACCTTC.

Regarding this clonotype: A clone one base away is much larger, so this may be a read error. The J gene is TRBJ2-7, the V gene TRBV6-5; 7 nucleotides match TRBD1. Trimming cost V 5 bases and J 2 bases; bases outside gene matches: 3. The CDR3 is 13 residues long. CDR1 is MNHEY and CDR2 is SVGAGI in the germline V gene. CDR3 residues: CASSHRGPYEQYF. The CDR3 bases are TGTGCCAGCAGTCACAGGGGTCCCTACGAGCAGTACTTC.

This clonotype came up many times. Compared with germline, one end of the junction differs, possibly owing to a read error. CDR3 region: CASSLARAPITDTQYF. CDR3 nucleotide sequence: TGTGCCAGCAGTCTAGCCCGGGCCCCCATCACAGATACGCAGTATTTT. This chain joins TRBV12-3 or TRBV12-4 and TRBJ2-3; a possible D gene is TRBD2 (5 bases). The CDR3 has 16 residues.

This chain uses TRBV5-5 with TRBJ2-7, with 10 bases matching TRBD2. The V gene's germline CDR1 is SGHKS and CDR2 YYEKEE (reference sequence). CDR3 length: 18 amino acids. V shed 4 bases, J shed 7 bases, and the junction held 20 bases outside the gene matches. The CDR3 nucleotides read TGTGCCAGCAGCCTTTTCCCCACCGCAGCGGGAGGGCTACGGGAGCAGTACTTC. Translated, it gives CASSLFPTAAGGLREQYF.

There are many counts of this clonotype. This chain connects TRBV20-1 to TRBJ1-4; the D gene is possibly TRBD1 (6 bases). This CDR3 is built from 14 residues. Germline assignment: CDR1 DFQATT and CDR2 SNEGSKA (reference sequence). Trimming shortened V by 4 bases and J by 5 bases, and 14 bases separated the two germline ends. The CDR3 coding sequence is TGCAGTGCTATGTTACAGGGAACCAATGAAAAACTGTTTTTT. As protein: CSAMLQGTNEKLFF.

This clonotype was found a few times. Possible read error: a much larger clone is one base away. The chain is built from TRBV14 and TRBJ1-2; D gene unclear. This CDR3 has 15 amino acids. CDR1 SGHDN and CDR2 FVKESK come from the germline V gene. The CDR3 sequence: CASSQDRRGWDGSTF. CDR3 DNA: TGTGCCAGCAGCCAAGATCGACGGGGTTGGGATGGCTCCACCTTC.

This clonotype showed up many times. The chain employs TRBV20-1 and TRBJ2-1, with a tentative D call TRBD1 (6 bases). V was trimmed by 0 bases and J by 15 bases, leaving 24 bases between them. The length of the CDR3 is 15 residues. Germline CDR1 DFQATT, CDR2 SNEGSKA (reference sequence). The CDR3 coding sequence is TGCAGTGCTAGAGATGCGGACAGAGGGGACAATGGGGTGTTCTTC. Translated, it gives CSARDADRGDNGVFF.

CDR3 amino acids: CATSTSADNWPGELFF. Here the CDR3 DNA reads TGTGCCACGAGTACTAGCGCGGATAATTGGCCCGGGGAGCTGTTTTTT. J is TRBJ2-2 and V is TRBV15, with 7 nucleotides matching TRBD2. The V gene end was trimmed by 9 bases and the J gene end by 6 bases; junction bases not matched to a gene: 16. Germline V CDR1 and CDR2: LNHNV, YYDKDF (reference sequence). This CDR3 is 16 amino acids long.

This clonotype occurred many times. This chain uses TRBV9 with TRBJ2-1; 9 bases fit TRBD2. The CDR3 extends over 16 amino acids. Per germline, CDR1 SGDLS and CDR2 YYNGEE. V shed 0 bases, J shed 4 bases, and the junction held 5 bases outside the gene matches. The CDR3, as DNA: TGTGCCAGCAGCGTAGGTCTGACTAGCGGTTACAATGAGCAGTTCTTC. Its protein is CASSVGLTSGYNEQFF.

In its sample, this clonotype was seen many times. CDR3 sequence reads: CSVDRENTEAFF. The CDR3 DNA reads TGCAGCGTTGACAGAGAGAACACTGAAGCTTTCTTT. The chain is built from TRBV29-1 and TRBJ1-1; D remains ambiguous. The CDR3 is 12 amino acids. V dropped 3 bases and J dropped 1 base, with 6 bases sitting between them. The germline V gene has CDR1 SQVTM and CDR2 ANQGSEA. Using reference TRBV29-1 and TRBJ1-1 for the parts outside the CDR3, the full variable domain is SAVISQKPSRDICQRGTSLTIQCQVDSQVTMMFWYRQQPGQSLTLIATANQGSEATYESGFVIDKFPISRPNLTFSTLTVSNMSPEDSSIYLCSVDRENTEAFFGQGTRLTVV.

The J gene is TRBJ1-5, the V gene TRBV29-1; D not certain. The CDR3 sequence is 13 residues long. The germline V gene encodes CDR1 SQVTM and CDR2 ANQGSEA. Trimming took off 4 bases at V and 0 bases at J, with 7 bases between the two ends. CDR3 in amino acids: CSVGGSSNQPQHF. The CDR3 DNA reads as TGCAGCGTTGGAGGGTCTAGCAATCAGCCCCAGCATTTT.

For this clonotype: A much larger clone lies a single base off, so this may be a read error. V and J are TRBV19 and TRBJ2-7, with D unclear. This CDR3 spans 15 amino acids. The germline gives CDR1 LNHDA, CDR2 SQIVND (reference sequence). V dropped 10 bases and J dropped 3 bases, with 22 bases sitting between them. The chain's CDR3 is CANRSLRSMDYEQYF. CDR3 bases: TGTGCCAATAGGTCCCTCCGTTCCATGGACTACGAGCAGTACTTC.